This TCR beta chain was documented in a study of blood T cell repertoires in COVID-19. Across the study: Samples came from the United States, Italy and Spain, spanning acute and convalescent COVID-19.

V lost 7 bases to trimming and J lost 5 bases, with 20 bases between them. This CDR3 has 14 amino acids. Germline lookup yields CDR1 SQVTM and CDR2 ANQGSEA. Here immunoSEQ multiplex PCR was the method, and the copy in TCRdb shows in-frame clones only, minus some. The sample records more than 150,000 clones, approximately 87% being singletons. Sequenced: peripheral blood. This chain links TRBV29-1 with TRBJ1-2, with D perhaps TRBD1 (6 bases). This receptor was taken from a man aged 65-85 years with active or convalescent COVID-19. The CDR3, as DNA: TGCAGCGCCGCTACCCATAGACAGGCTTATGGCTACACCTTC. Protein sequence: CSAATHRQAYGYTF.